The sequence of this T cell receptor (beta chain) was determined in a study of blood T cell repertoires in COVID-19 (dated by TCRdb to 2020 to 2021). With regard to the full study: Samples covering the acute and convalescent phases of COVID-19 were provided by collaborators in the United States, Italy and Spain. The material from the prospective study consisted of cDNA or gDNA derived from T cells, B-cell-depleted T cells, or PBMCs. The dataset comprised deeply sampled blood TCRbeta repertoires from subjects exposed to, actively infected with, or recovered from COVID-19. The repertoires were made available in a free public database intended to serve as a resource for research on the immune response to SARS-CoV-2. Samples came from the ongoing ImmuneRACE study (first 160 participants) plus 1,254 subjects from 6 global collaborators. Nearly every sample came with metadata listing a de-identified subject ID, COVID-19 status, age in years and sex. Where available, HLA class I and class II types were obtained from metadata supplied by the sample provider rather than from assay-based typing.

The CDR3 has 15 amino acids, counting the end cysteine and phenylalanine. CDR3 DNA only is kept here, 45 bases in frame from base 1. From the germline V gene, CDR1 is MGHRA and CDR2 is YSYEKL. The trim is 0 bases for V and 4 bases for J, with a gap of 10 bases between the germline ends. TCRbeta CDR3 regions were amplified from genomic DNA using the immunoSEQ Assay, a bias-controlled multiplex PCR. In the original analysis: The number of nucleated cells in each sample was estimated by amplification of reference gene primers within the assay. To quantify the absolute abundance of each unique TCRbeta CDR3 rearrangement, sequence reads were collapsed and filtered. For each sample, productive Simpson clonality was calculated as the square root of Simpson's diversity index across productive rearrangements. In TCRdb, the immuneACCESS table is reduced to in-frame sequences with V and J assigned. These tables do not hold every clone; where another copy was compared, an unresolved V gene accounts for under half, and the others remain unexplained. V and J calls and clone size follow that table, whereas D and trimming were derived from the DNA. A total of approximately 89,000 clones appear in this sample, 78% of them only once. The ten top clones hold about 5.7% of the sample.

Regarding this clone: There is no known antigen for this receptor. Base-call qualities are not available, and no considerably larger clone is one nucleotide away.

In Seattle, one collaborating source enrolled patients while the infection was active and tracked those patients longitudinally over the course of disease. Whole blood was collected in K2EDTA tubes by collaborating institutions according to the institutions' own protocols. For TCRbeta analysis, collaborators shipped samples in one of three forms: frozen whole blood, isolated PBMCs, or DNA extracted from either of those sample types. The research as a whole found: The quantity of clinical and demographic metadata differed by source and by participant and was supplied without curation.

Recombination joined TRBV4-1 with TRBJ1-5; no D gene call is confident. Sequencing was done on a sample of peripheral blood. The source of this sequence is a man aged 65-85 years with COVID-19, enrolled during active disease. The CDR3 protein sequence reads: CASSQDQTRNQPQHF. DNA sequence: TGCGCCAGCAGCCAAGATCAAACGAGAAATCAGCCCCAGCATTTT.